Below, 32 T cell receptor beta chains from the same sample are listed, as sequenced in a study of CD8 T cells in ankylosing spondylitis. One entry per CDR3 protein results from TCRdb running MiXCR on the 5' RACE reads. Altogether more than 30,000 distinct CDR3 sequences are present, approximately 10% being singletons, with the ten largest covering roughly a fifth. Sequencing input: synovial fluid, either unsorted or a sorted T cell fraction (not recorded which). Receptors originate from a male donor with ankylosing spondylitis.

This sequence joins TRBV20-1 and TRBJ2-5; D not resolved. V lost 6 bases to trimming and J lost 5 bases, with 10 bases between them. CDR3 length: 11 residues. Per germline, CDR1 DFQATT and CDR2 SNEGSKA (reference sequence). CDR3 bases: TGCAGTGCCTCCGAGGCGGAGACCCAGTACTTC. It specifies CSASEAETQYF.

This chain connects TRBV20-1 to TRBJ1-5; D not certain. The germline V gene has CDR1 DFQATT and CDR2 SNEGSKA (reference sequence). Between the trimmed V and J ends, which lost 3 bases and 6 bases, there was a span of 21 bases. The CDR3 extends over 16 amino acids. This chain's CDR3 is CSASILQTLEGQPQHF. In nucleotides, the CDR3 is TGCAGTGCTAGTATCTTACAGACACTAGAAGGTCAGCCCCAGCATTTT.

The chain is built from TRBV7-7 and TRBJ2-1, with 9 bases that match TRBD2. CDR3 length: 16 amino acids. Germline assignment: CDR1 SSHAT and CDR2 FNYEAQ (reference sequence). V trimming: 1 base; J trimming: 2 bases; junction bases outside the gene matches: 3. CDR3 coding DNA: TGTGCCAGCAGCTTAGGGCTAGCGGGAACCTACAATGAGCAGTTCTTC. Translated, it gives CASSLGLAGTYNEQFF.

Comment on this clonotype: This may arise from a read error, as a much more abundant clone is one base away. The V and J genes are TRBV12-3 or TRBV12-4 and TRBJ2-7; 11 bases are a match to TRBD2. This CDR3 comprises 15 residues. The V segment lost 3 bases and the J segment 4 bases; nucleotides outside the gene matches: 5. DNA of the CDR3: TGTGCCAGCAGTTTCGGAGTAGCGGGAGGGTACGAGCAGTACTTC. This codes for CASSFGVAGGYEQYF.

This clonotype was observed many times. The genes are TRBV5-8 and TRBJ2-4; D unresolved. The V gene's germline CDR1 is SGHTS and CDR2 YDEGEE. The ends were cut back, 1 base at V and 8 bases at J, with 10 bases in the middle. This CDR3 has 13 residues. For the CDR3, the DNA is TGTGCCAGCAGCTTGACCCCAGTCGACATTCAGTACTTC. Protein sequence: CASSLTPVDIQYF.

In this sample, this clonotype turned up many times. The chain links TRBV12-3 or TRBV12-4 to TRBJ2-1, with 7 bases fitting TRBD2. The ends lost 6 bases at V and 4 bases at J; junction bases unmatched: 9. The CDR3 has 15 amino acids. The CDR3 loop reads CASSLRSGPYNEQFF. The CDR3 region has the DNA TGTGCCAGCAGCTTACGTAGCGGGCCTTACAATGAGCAGTTCTTC.

This clonotype was recorded at least ten times. The rearrangement links TRBV3-2 to TRBJ2-7; TRBD2, the D gene given by the table, was not confirmed from the DNA. TRBV3-2 is a recognized pseudogene. CDR3 length: 16 amino acids. In DNA, the CDR3 is TGTGCCAGCAGCCCTCGCGGCAGCGGGAGGATCTACGAGCAGTACTTC. Its protein product is CASSPRGSGRIYEQYF.

Points on this clonotype: A read error may account for a junction end that differs from germline. This chain connects TRBV3-1 to TRBJ2-7; 8 positions match TRBD2. The CDR3 totals 15 residues. CDR1 is LGHDT, CDR2 YNNKEL, per germline (reference sequence). DNA of the CDR3: TGTGCCAGCTGCCACAAGGGACTAGTCTCCTACGAGCAGTACTTC. It yields the protein CASCHKGLVSYEQYF.

The V call is TRBV7-8, the J call TRBJ2-1; 13 nucleotides match TRBD2. CDR1 SGHVS and CDR2 FQNEAQ come from the germline V gene. This CDR3 has 18 residues. The CDR3 region has the DNA TGTGAGAACAGCTCGGACCCCGGGGGACTAGCGGGGTACAATGAGCAGTTCTTC. It is translated as CENSSDPGGLAGYNEQFF.

This clonotype was picked up a small number of times. This chain joins TRBV27 and TRBJ2-7; a possible D gene is TRBD1 (5 bases). The germline gives CDR1 MNHEY, CDR2 SMNVEV (reference sequence). The CDR3 is 13 amino acids. Trimming stripped 4 bases from V and 7 bases from J, with 14 bases between. CDR3 sequence (DNA): TGTGCCAGCAGTTGGGGCACCTTAGGGGAGCAGTACTTC. This codes for CASSWGTLGEQYF.

This clonotype has more than one count but fewer than ten. This chain links TRBV4-1 with TRBJ2-7; 12 bases match TRBD1. The junction had 5 bases not matched to a gene; V was cut back by 4 bases and J by 4 bases. The CDR3 loop spans 15 amino acids. Germline V lookup: CDR1 MGHRA, CDR2 YSYEKL. The CDR3, as DNA: TGCGCCAGCAGCCCCGGGACAGGGGGCGGGTACGAGCAGTACTTC. Its translation: CASSPGTGGGYEQYF.

This clonotype was recorded many times. This chain joins TRBV7-9 and TRBJ2-7, with TRBD2 identical over 8 bases. The trim removed 5 bases at V and 5 bases at J, leaving 8 bases unmatched. Germline values: CDR1 SEHNR, CDR2 FQNEAQ (reference sequence). This CDR3 has 14 amino acids. The CDR3 reads CASSLSGLANEQYF. Written as DNA, the CDR3 is TGTGCCAGCAGCCTCTCCGGACTAGCCAACGAGCAGTACTTC. Using reference TRBV7-9 and TRBJ2-7 for the parts outside the CDR3, the full variable domain is DTGVSQNPRHKITKRGQNVTFRCDPISEHNRLYWYRQTLGQGPEFLTYFQNEAQLEKSRLLSDRFSAERPKGSFSTLEIQRTEQGDSAMYLCASSLSGLANEQYFGPGTRLTVT.

The gene calls are TRBV28 and TRBJ2-7; TRBD2 might be the D (5 bases). The CDR3 length is 16 residues. V lost 6 bases, J lost 1 base, and 19 bases lay in between. CDR1 and CDR2 (germline): MDHEN, SYDVKM. CDR3 DNA: TGTGCCAGCAGAGAGGAGGTAGGAATACATTCCTACGAGCAGTACTTC. Translated: CASREEVGIHSYEQYF.

The chain uses TRBV4-1 and TRBJ2-7, with D perhaps assigned TRBD1 or TRBD2 (5 bases each). The CDR3 runs to 15 residues. The germline V and J ends were trimmed by 0 bases and 2 bases, with 11 bases remaining between them. Germline lookup yields CDR1 MGHRA and CDR2 YSYEKL. CDR3 loop: CASSQERDGAYEQYF. The CDR3 nucleotides read TGCGCCAGCAGCCAAGAAAGGGACGGAGCCTACGAGCAGTACTTC.

This rearrangement joins TRBV5-1 to TRBJ2-1; 9 bases map to TRBD2. The CDR3 length is 15 residues. After removal of 4 bases from V and 6 bases from J, the junction contained 8 bases not matched to a gene. Germline CDR1 reads SGHRS; CDR2 reads YFSETQ. CDR3 sequence (DNA): TGCGCCAGCAGCGAGACTAGCGGCTTTGGCAATGAGCAGTTCTTC. Its protein is CASSETSGFGNEQFF.

This clonotype has at least ten counts. The J gene is TRBJ2-1, the V gene TRBV5-1, with D tentatively TRBD2 (6 bases). Germline CDR1 and CDR2: SGHRS and YFSETQ. This CDR3 has 13 amino acids. V was trimmed by 3 bases and J by 4 bases, leaving 8 bases between them. Here the CDR3 DNA reads TGCGCCAGCAGCTCCGGAGGGTACAATGAGCAGTTCTTC. It encodes CASSSGGYNEQFF.

The chain couples TRBV2 to TRBJ1-1; perhaps TRBD1 as D (5 bases). The CDR3 loop spans 13 amino acids. Germline V gene sequence: CDR1 SNHLY, CDR2 FYNNEI. Trimming pared 6 bases from V and 5 bases from J, leaving 13 bases between. The CDR3 region is CASRRSGGTEAFF. CDR3 nucleotides: TGTGCCAGCAGGAGGTCTGGGGGTACTGAAGCTTTCTTT.

This chain uses TRBV2 with TRBJ2-1, with 9 bases fitting TRBD2. Germline values: CDR1 SNHLY, CDR2 FYNNEI. Unmatched junction bases numbered 6, after V lost 9 bases and J lost 6 bases. CDR3 length: 13 amino acids. The CDR3 region is CARLAGSRNEQFF. The CDR3 DNA reads as TGTGCCAGACTAGCGGGCTCCCGCAATGAGCAGTTCTTC.

The chain employs TRBV5-5 and TRBJ2-6; the D is unclear. Deletions cut 4 bases from V and 0 bases from J, with 8 bases between. This CDR3 comprises 15 residues. CDR1 and CDR2 from the germline V gene are SGHKS and YYEKEE (reference sequence). CDR3: CASSPQSSGANVLTF. In DNA form, the CDR3 reads TGTGCCAGCAGCCCACAGAGCTCTGGGGCCAACGTCCTGACTTTC.

This clonotype was seen only a few times. The rearrangement uses TRBV6-1 and TRBJ2-3, with 12 bases identical to TRBD2. Germline V CDR1 and CDR2: MNHNS, SASEGT. The CDR3 covers 16 residues. V trimming: 1 base; J trimming: 9 bases; junction bases outside the gene matches: 8. The CDR3 sequence: CASSEGRLAGAATQYF. The CDR3 region has the DNA TGTGCCAGCAGTGAAGGAAGACTAGCGGGAGCGGCAACGCAGTATTTT.

This clonotype appeared a few times. The chain has TRBV30 and TRBJ1-1; no clear D. V dropped 1 base and J dropped 0 bases, with 9 bases sitting between them. The germline V gene has CDR1 GTSNPN and CDR2 SVGIG (reference sequence). The CDR3 contains 14 residues. DNA for the CDR3: TGTGCCTGGAGTGAACCAGCTATGAACACTGAAGCTTTCTTT. The encoded protein is CAWSEPAMNTEAFF.

This clonotype was seen repeatedly, ten times or more. The J gene is TRBJ1-1, the V gene TRBV6-2 or TRBV6-3, with D uncertain. The V gene's germline CDR1 is MNHEY and CDR2 SVGEGT. The CDR3 contains 16 residues. V shed 0 bases and J shed 0 bases, with 11 bases lying between them. CDR3 sequence (DNA): TGTGCCAGCAGTTACTCGAGGGTTCGTCTGAACACTGAAGCTTTCTTT. It codes for CASSYSRVRLNTEAFF.

Ten or more counts support this clonotype. The chain carries TRBV6-6 and TRBJ2-7; D unresolved. The V gene's germline CDR1 is MNHNY and CDR2 SVGAGI (reference sequence). V was shortened by 1 base and J by 6 bases, with 4 bases between the two germline ends. The CDR3 contains 11 residues. The CDR3 here is CASSYWFEQYF. As DNA, the CDR3 is TGTGCCAGCAGTTACTGGTTCGAGCAGTACTTC.

This clonotype turned up a few times. This chain joins TRBV9 and TRBJ2-7; 11 bases map to TRBD2. The V gene's germline CDR1 is SGDLS and CDR2 YYNGEE. With 7 bases clipped from V and 4 bases from J, the junction kept 10 bases outside the gene matches. CDR3 size: 15 residues. Here the CDR3 reads CASGASLAGEYEQYF. DNA of the CDR3: TGTGCCAGCGGCGCCTCACTAGCGGGAGAGTACGAGCAGTACTTC.

The sample holds a few counts of this clonotype. The rearrangement links TRBV19 to TRBJ2-1; the D gene could be TRBD1 or TRBD2 (5 bases each). Germline-derived CDR1 and CDR2 are LNHDA and SQIVND (reference sequence). The CDR3 contains 13 residues. The CDR3 sequence: CGTRGSRYNEQFF. The CDR3, as DNA: TGTGGGACACGGGGCTCACGCTACAATGAGCAGTTCTTC.

Only a few counts were recorded for this clonotype. This rearrangement joins TRBV11-2 to TRBJ2-1; D is uncertain. With 4 bases removed from V and 8 bases from J, the gap between germline ends came to 12 bases. The germline CDR1 and CDR2 sequences are SGHAT and FQNNGV. The CDR3 has 13 amino acids. The CDR3 nucleotides read TGTGCCAGCAGCTCGGCCCTGAGCGATGAGCAGTTCTTC. It specifies CASSSALSDEQFF. The variable domain in full, with the rest retrieved from reference TRBV11-2 and TRBJ2-1, is EAGVAQSPRYKIIEKRQSVAFWCNPISGHATLYWYQQILGQGPKLLIQFQNNGVVDDSQLPKDRFSAERLKGVDSTLKIQPAKLEDSAVYLCASSSALSDEQFFGPGTRLTVL.

The J gene is TRBJ2-7, the V gene TRBV6-2 or TRBV6-3; D remains unclear. The CDR3 length is 11 residues. Trimming left V 6 bases short and J 3 bases short, with 6 bases between. Per germline, CDR1 MNHEY and CDR2 SVGEGT. CDR3 DNA: TGTGCCAGCAGGGGCGGCTACGAGCAGTACTTC. Protein product: CASRGGYEQYF.

V usage is TRBV12-3 or TRBV12-4 and J usage is TRBJ2-5; D remains ambiguous. The CDR3 extends over 14 amino acids. V was cut by 1 base and J by 0 bases, with 6 bases left in between. Here the CDR3 reads CASSLGVYQETQYF. The CDR3 nucleotides read TGTGCCAGCAGTTTAGGGGTATACCAAGAGACCCAGTACTTC.

The sample holds many counts of this clonotype. This sequence joins TRBV29-1 and TRBJ1-1; 7 bases fit TRBD1. CDR1 is SQVTM, CDR2 ANQGSEA, per germline. J gave up 2 bases and V 4 bases, and 7 bases lay outside the gene matches. This CDR3 region has 14 residues. The CDR3 DNA is TGCAGCGTTGCGGGGGACAGAGTAAACACTGAAGCTTTCTTT. As protein: CSVAGDRVNTEAFF.

This clonotype was picked up a small number of times. Here the CDR3 reads CSARLTLSRYTQYF. In DNA form, the CDR3 reads TGCAGTGCTAGGTTGACCCTCTCGCGGTATACGCAGTATTTT. The chain is built from TRBV20-1 and TRBJ2-3, with D unresolved. V was clipped by 3 bases and J by 7 bases, with 17 bases between them. The CDR3 is made up of 14 amino acids. The V gene's germline CDR1 is DFQATT and CDR2 SNEGSKA (reference sequence).

V is TRBV2 and J is TRBJ2-7; maybe TRBD1 (5 bases). Trimming removed 6 bases from V and 0 bases from J, with 15 bases in between. Germline V gene sequence: CDR1 SNHLY, CDR2 FYNNEI. The CDR3 covers 15 residues. CDR3 in DNA: TGTGCCAGCAGCAAAGCTAGGGGAAGCTCCTACGAGCAGTACTTC. This sequence encodes CASSKARGSSYEQYF.

This clonotype has a count of ten or more. The gene calls are TRBV27 and TRBJ1-5, with D unresolved. The CDR3 length is 16 residues. Germline V gene lookup returns CDR1 MNHEY and CDR2 SMNVEV (reference sequence). The V end lost 2 bases, the J end lost 4 bases, and 15 bases lay between the germline ends. The CDR3 nucleotides read TGTGCCAGCAGTTTAATAGGAGGGCTAAAGAATCAGCCCCAGCATTTT. It codes for CASSLIGGLKNQPQHF.